This T cell receptor (beta chain) was captured in a study of cytomegalovirus exposure and HLA in healthy donors. PCR employed 60 Vbeta and 13 Jbeta primers. Measured with immunoSEQ multiplex PCR; TCRdb has only the in-frame clones, and not every one. There are around 160,000 clones in the sample, with about 1.7% held by the top ten. With respect to this clone: As yet, its antigen is unknown.

Germline CDR1 is SGHRS and CDR2 is YFSETQ. J gave up 5 bases and V 0 bases, and 4 bases lay outside the gene matches. The CDR3 spans 14 residues. Study findings and constraints: Clonal expansion, a later analysis showed, was greater in HLA-associated TCR beta chains than in equally common others. The listing of some 170 TCR beta chains classed them as cytomegalovirus-associated.

The clonotype was recovered from a woman aged 45-59 years in good health and CMV-seronegative. Sequencing was carried out using PBMCs. This chain uses TRBV5-1 with TRBJ2-5, with 7 bases lining up with TRBD1. The chain's CDR3 is CASSLESRGETQYF. DNA of the CDR3: TGCGCCAGCAGCTTGGAAAGCAGGGGGGAGACCCAGTACTTC. Full variable domain (missing parts from reference TRBV5-1 and TRBJ2-5): KAGVTQTPRYLIKTRGQQVTLSCSPISGHRSVSWYQQTPGQGLQFLFEYFSETQRNKGNFPGRFSGRQFSNSRSEMNVSTLELGDSALYLCASSLESRGETQYFGPGTRLLVL.